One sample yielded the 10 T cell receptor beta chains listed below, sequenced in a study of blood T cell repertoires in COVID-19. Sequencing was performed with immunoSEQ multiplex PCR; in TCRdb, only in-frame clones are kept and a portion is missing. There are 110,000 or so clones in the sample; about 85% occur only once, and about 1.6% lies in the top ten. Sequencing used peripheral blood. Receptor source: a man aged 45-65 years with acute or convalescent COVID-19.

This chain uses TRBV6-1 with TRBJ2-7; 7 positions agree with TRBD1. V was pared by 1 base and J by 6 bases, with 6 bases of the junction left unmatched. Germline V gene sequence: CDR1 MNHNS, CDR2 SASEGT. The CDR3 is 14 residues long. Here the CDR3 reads CASSEGNRGLEQYV. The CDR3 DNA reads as TGTGCCAGCAGTGAAGGCAACAGGGGCCTCGAGCAGTACGTC.

CDR3 residues: CASSPYAGSGSYNEQFF. CDR3 sequence (DNA): TGTGCCAGCAGCCCCTATGCGGGCAGCGGCTCCTACAATGAGCAGTTCTTC. The rearrangement links TRBV5-6 to TRBJ2-1; D possibly corresponds to TRBD2 (5 bases). This CDR3 comprises 17 residues. The V gene's germline CDR1 is SGHDT and CDR2 YYEEEE. Trimming shortened V by 4 bases and J by 0 bases, and 17 bases separated the two germline ends.

The CDR3 region is CASAPNSYEQYF. For the CDR3, the DNA is TGTGCCAGCGCGCCAAATTCATACGAGCAGTACTTC. The rearrangement uses TRBV5-6 and TRBJ2-7; the D is unclear. The germline gives CDR1 SGHDT, CDR2 YYEEEE. V lost 7 bases and J 4 bases, leaving 12 bases between the germline ends. This CDR3 has 12 residues.

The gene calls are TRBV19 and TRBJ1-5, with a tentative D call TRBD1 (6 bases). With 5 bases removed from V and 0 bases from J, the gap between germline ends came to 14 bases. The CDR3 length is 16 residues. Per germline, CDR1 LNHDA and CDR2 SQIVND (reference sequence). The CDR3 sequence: CASSQLRQDSNQPQHF. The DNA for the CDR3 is TGTGCCAGTAGTCAACTCCGACAGGATAGCAATCAGCCCCAGCATTTT.

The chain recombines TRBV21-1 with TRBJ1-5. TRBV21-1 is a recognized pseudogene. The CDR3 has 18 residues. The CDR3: CASSKGFRTFHPNQPQHF. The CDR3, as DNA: TGTGCCAGCAGCAAAGGATTTAGGACTTTTCACCCCAATCAGCCCCAGCATTTT.

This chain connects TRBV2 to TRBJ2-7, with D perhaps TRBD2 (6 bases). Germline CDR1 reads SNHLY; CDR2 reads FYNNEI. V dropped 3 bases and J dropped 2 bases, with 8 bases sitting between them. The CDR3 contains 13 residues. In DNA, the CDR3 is TGTGCCAGCAGTGAGTGGGGGGCCTACGAGCAGTACTTC. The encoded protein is CASSEWGAYEQYF.

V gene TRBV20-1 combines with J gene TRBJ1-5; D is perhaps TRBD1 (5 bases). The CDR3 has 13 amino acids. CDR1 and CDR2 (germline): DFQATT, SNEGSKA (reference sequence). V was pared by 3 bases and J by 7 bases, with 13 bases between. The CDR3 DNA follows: TGCAGTGCTAGTCAGGGCAGGGAACAGCCCCAGCATTTT. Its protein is CSASQGREQPQHF.

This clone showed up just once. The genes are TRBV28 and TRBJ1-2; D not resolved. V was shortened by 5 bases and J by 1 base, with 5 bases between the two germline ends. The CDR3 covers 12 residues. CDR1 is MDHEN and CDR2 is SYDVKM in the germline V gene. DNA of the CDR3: TGTGCCAGCAGTCCAGATAACTATGGCTACACCTTC. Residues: CASSPDNYGYTF.

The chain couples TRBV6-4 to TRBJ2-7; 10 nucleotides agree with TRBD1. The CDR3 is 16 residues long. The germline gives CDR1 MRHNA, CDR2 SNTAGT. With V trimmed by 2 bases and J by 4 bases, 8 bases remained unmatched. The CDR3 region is CASSDPPTGGIYEQYV. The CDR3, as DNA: TGTGCCAGCAGTGACCCGCCGACAGGGGGCATTTACGAGCAGTACGTC.

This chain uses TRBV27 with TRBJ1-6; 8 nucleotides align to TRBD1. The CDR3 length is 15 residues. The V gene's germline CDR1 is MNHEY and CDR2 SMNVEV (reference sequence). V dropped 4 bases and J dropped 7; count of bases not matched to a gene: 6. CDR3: CASSSGTGGNSPLHF. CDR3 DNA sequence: TGTGCCAGCAGTTCCGGGACAGGTGGGAATTCACCCCTCCACTTT.